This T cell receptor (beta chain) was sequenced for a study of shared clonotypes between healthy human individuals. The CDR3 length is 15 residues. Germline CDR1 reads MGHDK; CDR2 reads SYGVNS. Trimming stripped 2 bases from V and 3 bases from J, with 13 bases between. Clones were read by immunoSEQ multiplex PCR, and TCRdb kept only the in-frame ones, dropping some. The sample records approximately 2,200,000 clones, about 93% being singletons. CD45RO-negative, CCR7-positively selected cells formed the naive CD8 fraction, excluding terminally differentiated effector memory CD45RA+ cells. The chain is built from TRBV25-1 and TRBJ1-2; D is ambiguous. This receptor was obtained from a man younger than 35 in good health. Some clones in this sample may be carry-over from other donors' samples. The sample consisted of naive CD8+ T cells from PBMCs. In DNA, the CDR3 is TGTGCCAGCAGTGAACAAACAGACCCTTACTATGGCTACACCTTC. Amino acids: CASSEQTDPYYGYTF.